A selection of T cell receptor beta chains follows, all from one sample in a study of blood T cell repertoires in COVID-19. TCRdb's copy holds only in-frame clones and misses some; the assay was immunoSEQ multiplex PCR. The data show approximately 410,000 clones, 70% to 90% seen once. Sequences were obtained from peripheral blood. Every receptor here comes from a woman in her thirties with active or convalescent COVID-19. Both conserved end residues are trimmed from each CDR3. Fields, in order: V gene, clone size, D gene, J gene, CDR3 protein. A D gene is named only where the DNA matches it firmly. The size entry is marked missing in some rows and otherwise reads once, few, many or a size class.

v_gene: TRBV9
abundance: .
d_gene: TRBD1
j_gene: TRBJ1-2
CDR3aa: ASSEGTGGNYGYT

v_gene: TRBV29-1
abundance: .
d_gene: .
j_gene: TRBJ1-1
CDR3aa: SAETTEAF

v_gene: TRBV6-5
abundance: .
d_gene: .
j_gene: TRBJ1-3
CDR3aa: ASSYNSASGNTIY

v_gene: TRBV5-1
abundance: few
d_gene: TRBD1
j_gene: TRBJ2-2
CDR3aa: ASSSPGQGVGELF

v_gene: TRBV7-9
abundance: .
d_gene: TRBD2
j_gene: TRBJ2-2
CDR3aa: ASSLGRPGGRYTGELF

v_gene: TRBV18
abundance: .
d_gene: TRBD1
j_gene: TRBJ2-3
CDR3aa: ASSPKTGTSTDTQY

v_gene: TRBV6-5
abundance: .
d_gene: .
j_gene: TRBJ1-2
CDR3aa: ASSYVGSNGYT

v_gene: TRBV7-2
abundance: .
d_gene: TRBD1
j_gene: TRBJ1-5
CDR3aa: ASSLRGTGYSNQPQH

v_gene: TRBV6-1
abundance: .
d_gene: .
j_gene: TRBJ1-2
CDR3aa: ASSEEGQGSHYGYT

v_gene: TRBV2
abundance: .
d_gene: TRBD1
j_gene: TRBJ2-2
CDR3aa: ASGQGAGELF

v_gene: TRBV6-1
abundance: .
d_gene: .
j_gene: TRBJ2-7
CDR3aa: ASSEDLEGHEQY

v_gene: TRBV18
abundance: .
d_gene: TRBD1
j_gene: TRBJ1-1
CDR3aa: ASSPVDPGQANTEAF

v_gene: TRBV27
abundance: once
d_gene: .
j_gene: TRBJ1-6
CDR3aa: ASSLYGSSYNSPLH

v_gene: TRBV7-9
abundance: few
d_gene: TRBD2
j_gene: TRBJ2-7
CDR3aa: ASSLETSGPWEEQY

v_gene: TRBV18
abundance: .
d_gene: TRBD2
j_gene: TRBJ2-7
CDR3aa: ASSPGLVTLYEQY

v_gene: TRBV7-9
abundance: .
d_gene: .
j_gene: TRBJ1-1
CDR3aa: ASSFDTVLTEAF

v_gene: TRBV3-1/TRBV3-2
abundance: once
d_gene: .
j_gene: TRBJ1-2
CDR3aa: ASSQAPGSGGYT

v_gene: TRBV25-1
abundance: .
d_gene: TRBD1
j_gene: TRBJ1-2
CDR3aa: ASSQRDSTNYGYT

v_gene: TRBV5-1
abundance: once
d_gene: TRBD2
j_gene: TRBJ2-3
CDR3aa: ASRGNAGVDTQY

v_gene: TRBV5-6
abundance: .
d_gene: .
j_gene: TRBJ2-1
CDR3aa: ASSLAAGNEQF

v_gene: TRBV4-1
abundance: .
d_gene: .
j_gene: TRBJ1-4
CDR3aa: ASSQETAIPTNEKLF

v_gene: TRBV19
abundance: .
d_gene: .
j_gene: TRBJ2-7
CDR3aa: ASSRTLDTPYEQY

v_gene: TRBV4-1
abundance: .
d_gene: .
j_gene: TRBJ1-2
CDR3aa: ASRSNGGVNYGYT

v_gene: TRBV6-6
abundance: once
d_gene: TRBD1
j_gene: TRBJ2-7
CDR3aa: ASSYSPGTGIHEQY

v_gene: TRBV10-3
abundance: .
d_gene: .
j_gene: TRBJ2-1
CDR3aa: AISGGQFNEQF

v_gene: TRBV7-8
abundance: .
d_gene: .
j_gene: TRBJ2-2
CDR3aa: ASSLIQGTGELF

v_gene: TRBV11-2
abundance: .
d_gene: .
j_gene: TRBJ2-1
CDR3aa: ASSLAPVANEQF

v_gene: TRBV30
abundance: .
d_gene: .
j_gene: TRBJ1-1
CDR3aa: AWSVDSMNTEAF

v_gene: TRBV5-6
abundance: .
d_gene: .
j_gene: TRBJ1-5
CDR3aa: ASSHLTGPQH

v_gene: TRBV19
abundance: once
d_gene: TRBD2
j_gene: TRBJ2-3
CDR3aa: ASSIGGDYTDTQY

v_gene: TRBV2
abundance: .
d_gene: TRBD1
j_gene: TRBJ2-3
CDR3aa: ASSKRTPGQGADTQY

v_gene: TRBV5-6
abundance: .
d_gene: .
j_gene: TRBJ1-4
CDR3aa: ASSMGGTNEKLF

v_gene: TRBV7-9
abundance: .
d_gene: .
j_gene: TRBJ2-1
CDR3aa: ASSLTPGGQDNEQF

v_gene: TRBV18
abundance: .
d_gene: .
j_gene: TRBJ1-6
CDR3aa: ASSDRTSSYNSPLH

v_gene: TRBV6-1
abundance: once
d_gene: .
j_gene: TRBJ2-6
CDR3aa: ASSGTGLEWSGANVLT

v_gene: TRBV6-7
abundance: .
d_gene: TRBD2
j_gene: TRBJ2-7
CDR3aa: ASSYSNTLAGGLREQY

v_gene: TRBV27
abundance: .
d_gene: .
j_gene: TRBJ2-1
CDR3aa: ASSSSGYNEQF

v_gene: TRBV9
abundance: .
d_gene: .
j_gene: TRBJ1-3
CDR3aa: ASSGLEGDSGNTIY

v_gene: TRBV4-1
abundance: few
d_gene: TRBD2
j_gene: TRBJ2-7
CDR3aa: ASSQDPGGSAHEQY

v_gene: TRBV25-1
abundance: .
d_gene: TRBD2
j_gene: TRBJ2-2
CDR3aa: ASTGVAGTPNTGELF

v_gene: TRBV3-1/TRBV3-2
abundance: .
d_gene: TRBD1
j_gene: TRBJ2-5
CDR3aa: ASSQPGTGMETQY

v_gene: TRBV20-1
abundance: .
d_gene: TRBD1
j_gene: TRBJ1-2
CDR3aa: SASRQGAEGYT

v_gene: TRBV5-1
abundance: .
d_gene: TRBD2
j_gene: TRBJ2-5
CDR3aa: ASSLGTSGSRYQETQY

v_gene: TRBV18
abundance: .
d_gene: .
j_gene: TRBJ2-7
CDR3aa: ASSPRARAPYEQY

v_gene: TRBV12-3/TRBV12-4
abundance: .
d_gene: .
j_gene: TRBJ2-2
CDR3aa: ASSYQYTGELF

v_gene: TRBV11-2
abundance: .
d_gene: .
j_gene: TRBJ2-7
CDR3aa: ASSLDGLRREQY

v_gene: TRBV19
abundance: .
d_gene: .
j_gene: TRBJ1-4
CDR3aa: ASSFAGKSTNEKLF

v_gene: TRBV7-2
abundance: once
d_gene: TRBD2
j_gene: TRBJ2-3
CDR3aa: ASSSGTSSDTQY

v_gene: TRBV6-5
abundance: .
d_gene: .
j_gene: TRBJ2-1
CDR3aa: ASSGRRVDNEQF

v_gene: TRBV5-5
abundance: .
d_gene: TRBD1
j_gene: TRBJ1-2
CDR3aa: ASSYGTGRGYT

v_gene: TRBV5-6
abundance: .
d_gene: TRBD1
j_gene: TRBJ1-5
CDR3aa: ASSLGQGDPQH

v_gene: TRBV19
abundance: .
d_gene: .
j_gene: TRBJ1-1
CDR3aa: ASSIPTGNTEAF

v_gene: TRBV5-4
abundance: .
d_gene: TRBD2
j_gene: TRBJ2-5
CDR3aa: ASRAGTSGNQETQY

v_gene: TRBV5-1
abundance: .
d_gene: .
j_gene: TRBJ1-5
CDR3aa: ASSLGGGEDQPQH

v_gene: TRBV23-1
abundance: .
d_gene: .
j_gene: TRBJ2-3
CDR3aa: ASSQSDISTDTQY

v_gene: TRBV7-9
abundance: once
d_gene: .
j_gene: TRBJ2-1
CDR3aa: ASSLSRDAGSDNEQF

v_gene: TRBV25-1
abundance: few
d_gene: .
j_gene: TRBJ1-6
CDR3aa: ASSDKEDNSPLH